This record looks at one T cell receptor (beta chain) sequence and its context. TCRdb itself ran the 5' RACE reads through MiXCR, one entry per CDR3 protein. Counted here are 400,000 to 550,000 distinct CDR3 sequences, approximately 23% occurring once; the ten biggest clones make up around 13%. This sample is drawn from a study of T-cell memory formation after mild COVID-19. Input material: PBMCs or a T cell subset sorted from them (not recorded which). The source of this sequence is an adult woman who had mild COVID-19 (a few samples of this study predate the infection). Cell type and time point are not known.

CDR3 nucleotides: TGCGCCAGCAGCCGCGCTATGGACAGGGCGGAGACCCAGTACTTC. Its translation is CASSRAMDRAETQYF. V is TRBV4-1 and J is TRBJ2-5; 8 bases are shared with TRBD1. CDR3 length: 15 residues. Losses at the gene ends were 4 bases for V and 5 bases for J; bases not matched to a gene: 9. Germline loops: CDR1 MGHRA, CDR2 YSYEKL.